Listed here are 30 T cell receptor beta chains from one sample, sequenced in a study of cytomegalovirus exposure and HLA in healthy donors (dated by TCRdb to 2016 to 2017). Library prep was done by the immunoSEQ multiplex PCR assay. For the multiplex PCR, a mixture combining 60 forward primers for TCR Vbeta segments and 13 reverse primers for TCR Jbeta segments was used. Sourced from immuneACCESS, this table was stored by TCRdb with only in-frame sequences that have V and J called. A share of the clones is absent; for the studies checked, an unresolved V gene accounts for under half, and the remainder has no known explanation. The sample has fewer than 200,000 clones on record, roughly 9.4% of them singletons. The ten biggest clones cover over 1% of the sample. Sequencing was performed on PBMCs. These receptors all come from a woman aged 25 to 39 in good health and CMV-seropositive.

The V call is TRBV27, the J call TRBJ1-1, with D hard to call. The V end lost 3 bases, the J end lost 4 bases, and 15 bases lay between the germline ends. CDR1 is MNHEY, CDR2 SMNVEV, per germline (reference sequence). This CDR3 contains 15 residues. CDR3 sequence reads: CASSFGAGMSTEAFF. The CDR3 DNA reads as TGTGCCAGCAGTTTCGGAGCCGGGATGAGCACTGAAGCTTTCTTT.

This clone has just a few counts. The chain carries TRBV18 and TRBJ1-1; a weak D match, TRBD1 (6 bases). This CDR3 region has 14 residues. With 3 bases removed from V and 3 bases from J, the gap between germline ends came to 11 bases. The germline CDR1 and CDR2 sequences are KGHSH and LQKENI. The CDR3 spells CASSPTTGDTEAFF. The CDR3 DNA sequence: TGTGCCAGCTCACCTACGACAGGAGACACTGAAGCTTTCTTT.

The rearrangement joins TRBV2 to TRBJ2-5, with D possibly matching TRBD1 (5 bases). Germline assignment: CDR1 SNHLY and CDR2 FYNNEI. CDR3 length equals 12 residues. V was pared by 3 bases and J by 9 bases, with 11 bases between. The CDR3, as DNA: TGTGCCAGCAGTGACGGTCTAGGGGCCCAGTACTTC. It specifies CASSDGLGAQYF.

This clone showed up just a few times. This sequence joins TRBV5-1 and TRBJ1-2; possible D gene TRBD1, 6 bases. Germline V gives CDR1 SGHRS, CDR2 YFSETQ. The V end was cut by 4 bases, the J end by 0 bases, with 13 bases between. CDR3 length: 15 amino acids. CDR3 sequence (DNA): TGCGCCAGCAGCCTGGATGCAGGGGCTAACTATGGCTACACCTTC. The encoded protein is CASSLDAGANYGYTF.

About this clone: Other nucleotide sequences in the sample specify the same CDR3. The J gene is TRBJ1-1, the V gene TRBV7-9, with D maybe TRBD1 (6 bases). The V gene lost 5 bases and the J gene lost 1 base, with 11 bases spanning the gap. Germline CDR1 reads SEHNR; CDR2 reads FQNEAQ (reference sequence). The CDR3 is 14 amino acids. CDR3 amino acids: CASSLVQGNTEAFF. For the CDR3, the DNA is TGTGCCAGCAGCCTAGTACAGGGGAACACTGAAGCTTTCTTT.

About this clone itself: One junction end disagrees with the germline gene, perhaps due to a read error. DNA of the CDR3: TGTGCCAGCAGCCTAGGCAGGGGGGTGGAGACCCAGTACTTC. Translating gives CASSLGRGVETQYF. The rearrangement uses TRBV13 and TRBJ2-5; D perhaps matches TRBD1 (7 bases). Looked up from germline, CDR1 is PRHDT and CDR2 is FYEKMQ (reference sequence). This CDR3 comprises 14 residues.

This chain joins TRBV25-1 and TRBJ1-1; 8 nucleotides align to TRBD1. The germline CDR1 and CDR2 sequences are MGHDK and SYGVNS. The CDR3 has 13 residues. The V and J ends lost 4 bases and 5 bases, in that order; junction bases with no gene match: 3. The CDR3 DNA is TGTGCCAGCAGTGTAACAGGGGGGACTGAAGCTTTCTTT. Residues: CASSVTGGTEAFF.

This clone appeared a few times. This CDR3 is CASSSRTDSHTDTQYF. The CDR3 DNA reads as TGCGCCAGCAGCTCCCGGACAGACAGCCACACAGATACGCAGTATTTT. This chain joins TRBV4-1 and TRBJ2-3; D perhaps matches TRBD1 (6 bases). The ends were cut back, 5 bases at V and 2 bases at J, with 17 bases in the middle. The CDR3 length is 16 residues. Germline CDR1 MGHRA, CDR2 YSYEKL.

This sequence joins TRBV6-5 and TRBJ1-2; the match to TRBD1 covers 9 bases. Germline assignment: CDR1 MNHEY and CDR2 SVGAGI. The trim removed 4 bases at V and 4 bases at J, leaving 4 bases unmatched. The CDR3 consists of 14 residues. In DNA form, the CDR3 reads TGTGCCAGCAGTTGGGGACAGGGAACCTATGGCTACACCTTC. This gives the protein CASSWGQGTYGYTF.

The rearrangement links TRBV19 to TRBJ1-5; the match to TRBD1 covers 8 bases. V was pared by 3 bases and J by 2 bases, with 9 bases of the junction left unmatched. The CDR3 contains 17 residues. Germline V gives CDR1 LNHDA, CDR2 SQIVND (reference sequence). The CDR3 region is CASSITLGQGGNQPQHF. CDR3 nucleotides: TGTGCCAGTAGTATCACATTAGGACAGGGCGGCAATCAGCCCCAGCATTTT.

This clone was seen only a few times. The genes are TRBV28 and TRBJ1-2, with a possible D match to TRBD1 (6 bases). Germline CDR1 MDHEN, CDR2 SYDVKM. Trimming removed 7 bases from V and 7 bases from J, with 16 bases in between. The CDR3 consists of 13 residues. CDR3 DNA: TGTGCCAGCACGCAACAGGGCATTGGTGGCTACACCTTC. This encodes CASTQQGIGGYTF.

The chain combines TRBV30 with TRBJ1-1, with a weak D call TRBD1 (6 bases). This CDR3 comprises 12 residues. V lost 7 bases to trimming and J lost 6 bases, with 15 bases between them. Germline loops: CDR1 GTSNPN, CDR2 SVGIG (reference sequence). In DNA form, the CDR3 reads TGTGCCTTGGACAGTTGGGGCCCTGAAGCTTTCTTT. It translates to CALDSWGPEAFF.

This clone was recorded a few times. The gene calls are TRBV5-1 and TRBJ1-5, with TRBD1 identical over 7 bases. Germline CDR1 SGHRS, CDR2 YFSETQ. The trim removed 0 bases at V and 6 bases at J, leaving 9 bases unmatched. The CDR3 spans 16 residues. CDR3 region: CASSLGVTGPSQPQHF. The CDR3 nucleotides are TGCGCCAGCAGCTTGGGGGTGACAGGGCCGAGTCAGCCCCAGCATTTT.

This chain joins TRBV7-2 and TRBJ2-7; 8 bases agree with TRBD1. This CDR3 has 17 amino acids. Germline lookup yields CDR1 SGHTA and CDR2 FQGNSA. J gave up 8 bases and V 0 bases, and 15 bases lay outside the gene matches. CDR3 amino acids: CASSLAWNRGKGGKQYF. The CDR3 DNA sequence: TGTGCCAGCAGCTTAGCTTGGAACAGGGGGAAAGGTGGAAAGCAGTACTTC.

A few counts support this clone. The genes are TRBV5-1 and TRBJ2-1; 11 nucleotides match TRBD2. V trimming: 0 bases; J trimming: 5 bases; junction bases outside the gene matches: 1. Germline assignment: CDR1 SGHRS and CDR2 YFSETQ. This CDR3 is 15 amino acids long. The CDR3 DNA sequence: TGCGCCAGCAGCTTGGTGACTAGCGGGAACAATGAGCAGTTCTTC. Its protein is CASSLVTSGNNEQFF. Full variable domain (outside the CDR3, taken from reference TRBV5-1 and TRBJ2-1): KAGVTQTPRYLIKTRGQQVTLSCSPISGHRSVSWYQQTPGQGLQFLFEYFSETQRNKGNFPGRFSGRQFSNSRSEMNVSTLELGDSALYLCASSLVTSGNNEQFFGPGTRLTVL.

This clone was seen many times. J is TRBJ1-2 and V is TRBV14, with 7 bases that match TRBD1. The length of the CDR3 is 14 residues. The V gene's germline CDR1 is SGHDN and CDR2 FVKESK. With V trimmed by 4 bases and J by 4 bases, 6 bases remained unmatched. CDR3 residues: CASSPVTGTYGYTF. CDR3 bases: TGTGCCAGCAGCCCGGTGACAGGGACCTATGGCTACACCTTC.

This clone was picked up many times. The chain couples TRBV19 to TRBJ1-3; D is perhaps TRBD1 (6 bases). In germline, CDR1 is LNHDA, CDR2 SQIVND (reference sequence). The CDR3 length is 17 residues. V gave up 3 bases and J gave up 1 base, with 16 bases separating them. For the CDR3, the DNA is TGTGCCAGTAGTATGCTGAACCGGGGGGCGTCTGGAAACACCATATATTTT. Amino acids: CASSMLNRGASGNTIYF.

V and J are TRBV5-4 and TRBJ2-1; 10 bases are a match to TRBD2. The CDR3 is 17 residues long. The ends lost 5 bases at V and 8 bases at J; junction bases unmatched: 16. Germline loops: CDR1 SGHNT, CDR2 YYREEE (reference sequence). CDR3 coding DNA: TGTGCCAGCAGTCCCTCCCGAGGACTAGCGGCCGGGGATGAGCAGTTCTTC. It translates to CASSPSRGLAAGDEQFF.

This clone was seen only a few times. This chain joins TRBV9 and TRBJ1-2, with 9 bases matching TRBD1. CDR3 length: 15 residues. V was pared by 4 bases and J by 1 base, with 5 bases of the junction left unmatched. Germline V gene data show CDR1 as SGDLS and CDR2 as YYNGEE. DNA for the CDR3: TGTGCCAGCAGCAAGGGACAGGGAAATAACTATGGCTACACCTTC. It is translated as CASSKGQGNNYGYTF.

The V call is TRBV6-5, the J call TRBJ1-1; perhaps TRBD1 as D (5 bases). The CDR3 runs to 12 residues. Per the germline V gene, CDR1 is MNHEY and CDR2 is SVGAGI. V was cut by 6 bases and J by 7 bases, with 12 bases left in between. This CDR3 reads CASSSTGGEAFF. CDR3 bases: TGTGCCAGCAGCTCCACGGGGGGTGAAGCTTTCTTT.

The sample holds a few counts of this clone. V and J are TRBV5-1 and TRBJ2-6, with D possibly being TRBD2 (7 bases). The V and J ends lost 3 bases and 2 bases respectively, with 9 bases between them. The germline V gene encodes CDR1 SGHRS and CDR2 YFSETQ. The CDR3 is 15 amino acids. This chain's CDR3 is CASSWEGAGANVLTF. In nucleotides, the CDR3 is TGCGCCAGCAGCTGGGAGGGGGCTGGGGCCAACGTCCTGACTTTC.

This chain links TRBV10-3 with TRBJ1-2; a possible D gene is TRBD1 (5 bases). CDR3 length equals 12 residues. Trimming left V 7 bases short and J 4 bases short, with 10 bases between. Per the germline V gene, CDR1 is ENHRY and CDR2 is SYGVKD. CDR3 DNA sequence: TGTGCCATCATGGGCGGGGGCTATGGCTACACCTTC. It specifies CAIMGGGYGYTF.

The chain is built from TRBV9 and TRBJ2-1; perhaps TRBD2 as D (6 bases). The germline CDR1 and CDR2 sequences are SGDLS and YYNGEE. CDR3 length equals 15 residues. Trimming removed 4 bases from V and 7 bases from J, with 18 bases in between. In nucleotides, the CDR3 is TGTGCCAGCAGCCTACCCCCGGGACTTTTGAATGAGCAGTTCTTC. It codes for CASSLPPGLLNEQFF.

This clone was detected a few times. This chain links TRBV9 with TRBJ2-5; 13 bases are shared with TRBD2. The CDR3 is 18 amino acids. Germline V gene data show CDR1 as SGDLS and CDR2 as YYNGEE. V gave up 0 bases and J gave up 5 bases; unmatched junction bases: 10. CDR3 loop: CASSVEGLAGVRGETQYF. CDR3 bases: TGTGCCAGCAGCGTAGAAGGACTAGCGGGAGTTCGGGGGGAGACCCAGTACTTC.

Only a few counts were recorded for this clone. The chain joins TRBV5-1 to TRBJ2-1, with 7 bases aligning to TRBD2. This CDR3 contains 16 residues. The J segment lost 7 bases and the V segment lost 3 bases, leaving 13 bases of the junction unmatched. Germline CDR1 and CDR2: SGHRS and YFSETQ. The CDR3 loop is CASSSLGAGRVNEQFF. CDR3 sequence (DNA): TGCGCCAGCAGCTCCTTGGGAGCGGGAAGGGTGAATGAGCAGTTCTTC.

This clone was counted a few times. This CDR3 reads CASSLSGTSGVMLLDTQYF. The CDR3 nucleotides read TGTGCCAGCAGTCTTTCCGGGACTAGCGGGGTTATGCTCTTAGATACGCAGTATTTT. The chain recombines TRBV2 with TRBJ2-3; 13 nucleotides agree with TRBD2. Per germline, CDR1 SNHLY and CDR2 FYNNEI. This CDR3 has 19 residues. Unmatched junction bases numbered 16, after V lost 5 bases and J lost 5 bases. Complete variable domain (other parts from reference TRBV2 and TRBJ2-3): EPEVTQTPSHQVTQMGQEVILRCVPISNHLYFYWYRQILGQKVEFLVSFYNNEISEKSEIFDDQFSVERPDGSNFTLKIRSTKLEDSAMYFCASSLSGTSGVMLLDTQYFGPGTRLTVL.

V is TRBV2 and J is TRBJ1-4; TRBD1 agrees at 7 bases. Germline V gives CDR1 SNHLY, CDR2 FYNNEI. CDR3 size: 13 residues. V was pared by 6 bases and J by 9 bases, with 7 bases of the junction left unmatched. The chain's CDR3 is CASSRDSNQKLFF. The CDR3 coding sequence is TGTGCCAGCAGCCGGGACAGCAATCAAAAACTGTTTTTT.

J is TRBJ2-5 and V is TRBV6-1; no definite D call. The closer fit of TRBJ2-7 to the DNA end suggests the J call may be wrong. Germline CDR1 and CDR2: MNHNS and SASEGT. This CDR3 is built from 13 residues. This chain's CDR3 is CASAISYSYEQYF. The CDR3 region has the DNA TGTGCCAGTGCCATTTCTTACTCCTACGAGCAGTACTTC.

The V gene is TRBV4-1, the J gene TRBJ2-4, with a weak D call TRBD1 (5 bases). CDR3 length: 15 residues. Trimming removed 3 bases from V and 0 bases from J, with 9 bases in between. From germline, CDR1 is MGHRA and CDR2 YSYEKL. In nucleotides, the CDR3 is TGCGCCAGCAGCCACCCAGGGATAGCCAAAAACATTCAGTACTTC. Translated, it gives CASSHPGIAKNIQYF.

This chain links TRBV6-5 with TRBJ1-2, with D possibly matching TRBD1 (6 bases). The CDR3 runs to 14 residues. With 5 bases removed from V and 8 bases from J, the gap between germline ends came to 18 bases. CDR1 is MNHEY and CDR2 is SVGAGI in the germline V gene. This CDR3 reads CASSALQGLFGYTF. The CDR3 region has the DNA TGTGCCAGCAGTGCCCTACAGGGTCTTTTCGGCTACACCTTC.